Listed below are T cell receptor beta chains from one sample, sequenced in a study of response to subunit inactivated influenza vaccine. TCRdb reanalysed the RT-PCR reads using MiXCR and keeps one entry per CDR3 protein. The table shows about 540,000 distinct CDR3 sequences, with around 25% occurring only once. These records were also assigned to another study, of T cells expressing NK-cell markers.

This specimen consisted of CD4+ T cells sorted from PBMCs, obtained about 11 days after vaccination. These receptors all stem from a man between 50 and 59 years old who received an inactivated influenza vaccine. The CDR3 runs from the conserved cysteine through the conserved F or W. The D gene is left open where the match is weak. Clone size is shown for a subset of rows, as once, few, many or a class of expanded clone.

V gene,D gene,clone size,J gene,CDR3 DNA,CDR3 protein
TRBV12-3/TRBV12-4,NA,few,TRBJ2-5,TGTGCCAGCAGTTTGTCAGACAGGAAAGAGACCCAGTACTTC,CASSLSDRKETQYF
TRBV19,NA,NA,TRBJ1-1,TGTGCCAGCCCCCGCCCCCGGTTAGAGGGAACTGAAGCTTTCTTT,CASPRPRLEGTEAFF
TRBV4-3,NA,NA,TRBJ1-3,TGCGCCAGCAGCCAAGACAGGACTTACTCTGGAAACACCATATATTTT,CASSQDRTYSGNTIYF
TRBV7-7,NA,NA,TRBJ2-2,TGTGCCAGCAGCACTTTGAGGACCGGGGAGCTGTTTTTT,CASSTLRTGELFF
TRBV21-1,NA,NA,TRBJ2-7,TGTGCCAGCAGCACGGGTGAGGATTTGGGAATGACTGGATACGAGCAGTACTTC,CASSTGEDLGMTGYEQYF
TRBV6-1,NA,NA,TRBJ1-3,TGTGCCAGCAGTGGGGGTTCGGGCTCTGGAAACACCATATATTTT,CASSGGSGSGNTIYF
TRBV7-8,NA,NA,TRBJ1-3,TGTGCCAGCAGCTTTGGCAGCCCCCTTGATGGAAACACCATATATTTT,CASSFGSPLDGNTIYF
TRBV12-3/TRBV12-4,TRBD1,NA,TRBJ2-1,TGTGCCAGCAGTCCACGACAGGGGGTATACAATGAGCAGTTCTTC,CASSPRQGVYNEQFF
TRBV11-2,NA,NA,TRBJ1-1,TGTGCCAGCAGCTACAGGAATCTGATGAACACTGAAGCTTTCTTT,CASSYRNLMNTEAFF
TRBV11-3,NA,NA,TRBJ2-1,TGTGCCAGCAGCTCCTACGACAAAGAGGGGTCCGGTGAGCAGTTCTTC,CASSSYDKEGSGEQFF
TRBV12-3/TRBV12-4,TRBD2,few,TRBJ2-7,TGTGCCAGCAGTCCCAGGCGGCGGGAGGGCCGACTAAGTGAGCAGTACTTC,CASSPRRREGRLSEQYF
TRBV7-7,TRBD1,NA,TRBJ2-5,TGTGCTAGCAGCGCGACAGGGAGACAAGAGACCCAGTACTTC,CASSATGRQETQYF
TRBV20-1,NA,NA,TRBJ2-1,TGCAGTGCTACCCGAGGCAGGGTGGGTGAGCAGTTCTTC,CSATRGRVGEQFF
TRBV5-5,NA,NA,TRBJ2-5,TGTGCCAGCACCACCACCGGGACTGTGGAAGAGACCCAGTACTTC,CASTTTGTVEETQYF
TRBV11-2,NA,few,TRBJ2-3,TGTGCCAGCAGAACCCGGGACGGAGCCACAGATACGCAGTATTTT,CASRTRDGATDTQYF
TRBV3-1,NA,NA,TRBJ1-3,TGTGCCAGCAGCCAAGATTCGGGAGGGCTCTCTGGAAACACCATATATTTT,CASSQDSGGLSGNTIYF
TRBV20-1,NA,few,TRBJ2-3,TGCAGTGCCAAATCCCTCGGAGATACGCAGTATTTT,CSAKSLGDTQYF
TRBV6-2/TRBV6-3,NA,NA,TRBJ1-2,TGTGCCAGCAGTTACCTCCCCGGACAGAGTAACTATGGCTACACCTTC,CASSYLPGQSNYGYTF
TRBV6-5,NA,many,TRBJ2-5,TGTGCCACACGGTACTGGCGCGAAGAGACCCAGTACTTC,CATRYWREETQYF
TRBV10-3,TRBD1,NA,TRBJ2-1,TGTGCCATCAATGGACAGGGGGGGTACAATGAGCAGTTCTTC,CAINGQGGYNEQFF
TRBV7-2,TRBD1,few,TRBJ2-7,TGTGCCAGCAGCTTAGCGGGACAGGGGGGATCCTACGAGCAGTACTTC,CASSLAGQGGSYEQYF
TRBV10-3,NA,few,TRBJ1-3,TGTGCCATCAGTGAGCGTGCAAGCTCTGGAAACACCATATATTTT,CAISERASSGNTIYF
TRBV6-5,TRBD2,few,TRBJ2-1,TGTGCCAGCAGTTACTCGAAGCGGGGGGGCCTCAATGAGCAGTTCTTC,CASSYSKRGGLNEQFF
TRBV11-2,TRBD1,NA,TRBJ2-7,TGTGCCAGCAGTCCTTACACCCACGGGACAGGGTCCTACGAGCAGTACTTC,CASSPYTHGTGSYEQYF
TRBV11-2,NA,many,TRBJ2-7,TGTGCCAGCAGCTTAAGGGGAACTCCGGGACCCTTAAGTTACGAGCAGTACTTC,CASSLRGTPGPLSYEQYF
TRBV6-2/TRBV6-3,TRBD1,few,TRBJ2-4,TGTGCCAGCAGTTACCGCCGGGACAGGGGGCGGAGCGGGGAAAACATTCAGTACTTC,CASSYRRDRGRSGENIQYF
TRBV29-1,NA,NA,TRBJ1-1,TGCAGCGTTGAAGAAAGGGGAAGGGGCACTGAAGCTTTCTTT,CSVEERGRGTEAFF
TRBV12-3/TRBV12-4,NA,many,TRBJ1-1,TGTGCCAGCAGTTTAGGGACAGTCACTGAAGCTTTCTTT,CASSLGTVTEAFF
TRBV12-3/TRBV12-4,NA,many,TRBJ2-1,TGTGCCAGCAGTGGGGGGAGCTCCTACAATGAGCAGTTCTTC,CASSGGSSYNEQFF
TRBV5-1,NA,many,TRBJ2-2,TGCGCCAGCAGCTTGGCAGGGAACACCGGGGAGCTGTTTTTT,CASSLAGNTGELFF
TRBV20-1,TRBD1,few,TRBJ2-1,TGCAGTGCACCGGGACAGGGGTACAATGAGCAGTTCTTC,CSAPGQGYNEQFF
TRBV4-2,NA,few,TRBJ2-2,TGTGCCAGCAGCCAAGAATCACCTAGGGCCTCCACCGGGGAGCTGTTTTTT,CASSQESPRASTGELFF
TRBV9,TRBD1,NA,TRBJ2-5,TGTGCCAGCGGCAGGGGGGAGACCCAGTACTTC,CASGRGETQYF
TRBV15,NA,NA,TRBJ2-1,TGTGCCACCAGCAGAGATGTTGACAATGAGCAGTTCTTC,CATSRDVDNEQFF
TRBV5-1,NA,many,TRBJ2-6,TGCGCCAGCAGCATGGACGCCCACTCTGGGGCCAACGTCCTGACTTTC,CASSMDAHSGANVLTF
TRBV6-5,TRBD1,few,TRBJ2-5,TGTGCCAGCAGTTACTCGAGGGGGCGGAAAGAGACCCAGTACTTC,CASSYSRGRKETQYF
TRBV9,TRBD1,NA,TRBJ2-7,TGTGCCAGCAGCGTAGACGTACAGGGGGCACCCTACGAGCAGTACTTC,CASSVDVQGAPYEQYF
TRBV15,NA,many,TRBJ2-1,TGTGCCACCAGCACAGCCGGTAGGCCCGGGGGCTACAATGAGCAGTTCTTC,CATSTAGRPGGYNEQFF
TRBV4-1,TRBD2,NA,TRBJ2-3,TGCGCCAGCAGCCCCAGAGGGGGGACTAGCGCAGATACGCAGTATTTT,CASSPRGGTSADTQYF
TRBV15,TRBD1,few,TRBJ2-5,TGTGCCACCAGCAGATCCAGGGGGCTGGGGCAAGAGACCCAGTACTTC,CATSRSRGLGQETQYF